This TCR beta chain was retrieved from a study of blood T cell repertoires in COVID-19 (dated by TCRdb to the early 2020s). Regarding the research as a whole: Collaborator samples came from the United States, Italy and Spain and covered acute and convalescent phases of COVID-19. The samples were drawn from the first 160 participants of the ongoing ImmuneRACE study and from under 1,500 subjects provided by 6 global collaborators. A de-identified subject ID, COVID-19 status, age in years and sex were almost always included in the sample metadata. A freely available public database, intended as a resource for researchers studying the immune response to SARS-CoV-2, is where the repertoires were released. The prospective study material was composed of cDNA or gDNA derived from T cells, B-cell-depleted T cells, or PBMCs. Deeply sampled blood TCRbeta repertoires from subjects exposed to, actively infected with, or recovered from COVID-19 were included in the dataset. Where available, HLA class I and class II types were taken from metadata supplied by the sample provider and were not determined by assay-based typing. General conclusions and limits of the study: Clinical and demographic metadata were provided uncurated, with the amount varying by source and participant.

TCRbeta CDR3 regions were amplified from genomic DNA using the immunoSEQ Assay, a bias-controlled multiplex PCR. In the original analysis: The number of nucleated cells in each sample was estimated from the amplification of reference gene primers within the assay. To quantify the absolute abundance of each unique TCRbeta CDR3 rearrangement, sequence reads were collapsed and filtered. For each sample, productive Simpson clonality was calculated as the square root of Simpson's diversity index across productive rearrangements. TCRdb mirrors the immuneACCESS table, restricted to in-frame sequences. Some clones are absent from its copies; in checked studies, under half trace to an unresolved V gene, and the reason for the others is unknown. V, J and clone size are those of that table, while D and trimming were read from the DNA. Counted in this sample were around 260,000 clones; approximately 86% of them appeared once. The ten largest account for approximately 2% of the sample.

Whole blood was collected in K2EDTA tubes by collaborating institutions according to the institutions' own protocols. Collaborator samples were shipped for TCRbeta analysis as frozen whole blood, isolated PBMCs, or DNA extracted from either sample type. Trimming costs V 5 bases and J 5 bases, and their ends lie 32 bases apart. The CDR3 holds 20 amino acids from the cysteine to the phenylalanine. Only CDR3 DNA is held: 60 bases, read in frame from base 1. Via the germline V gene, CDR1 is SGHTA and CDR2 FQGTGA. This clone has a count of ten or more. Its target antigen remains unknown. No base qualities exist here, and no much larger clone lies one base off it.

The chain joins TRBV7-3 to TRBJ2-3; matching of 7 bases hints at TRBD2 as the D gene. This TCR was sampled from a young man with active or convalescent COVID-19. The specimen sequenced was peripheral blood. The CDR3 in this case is CASSPGASYGGGLRLDTQYF. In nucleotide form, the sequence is TGTGCCAGCAGCCCCGGAGCTTCTTATGGCGGGGGCCTTCGCTTAGATACGCAGTATTTT.